Each of the 32 T cell receptor beta chains below was sequenced from the same sample in a study of CD8+ T cells in alopecia areata. Isolated RNA was reverse transcribed into cDNA used as the sequencing template. Method: immunoSEQ multiplex PCR; TCRdb's copy keeps in-frame clones and lacks some. The table has some 95,000 clones, under 45% seen once. The sample comprised CD4+ T cells sorted from blood. Receptors were obtained from a human donor with alopecia areata.

The rearrangement joins TRBV11-2 to TRBJ2-1; 7 bases map to TRBD1. This CDR3 has 15 amino acids. V lost 3 bases to trimming and J lost 5 bases; unmatched junction nucleotides: 7. Germline CDR1 is SGHAT and CDR2 is FQNNGV. Here the CDR3 reads CASSFSRQGNNEQFF. CDR3 nucleotide sequence: TGTGCCAGCAGCTTTTCACGACAGGGAAACAATGAGCAGTTCTTC.

This clone was observed a handful of times. This chain connects TRBV5-1 to TRBJ2-3; TRBD1 matches 8 bases. Germline CDR1 and CDR2: SGHRS and YFSETQ. V was pared by 0 bases and J by 4 bases, with 7 bases of the junction left unmatched. The CDR3 has 16 residues. This CDR3 is CASSLALDREADTQYF. Written as DNA, the CDR3 is TGCGCCAGCAGCTTGGCCCTGGACAGGGAGGCAGATACGCAGTATTTT.

The chain combines TRBV29-1 with TRBJ2-5, with 11 bases lining up with TRBD2. V lost 5 bases and J lost 5; bases outside the gene matches: 7. This CDR3 is built from 14 residues. Germline assignment: CDR1 SQVTM and CDR2 ANQGSEA. CDR3 protein: CSVQTSGAGETQYF. Here the CDR3 DNA reads TGCAGCGTTCAGACTAGCGGGGCGGGGGAGACCCAGTACTTC. Together with reference TRBV29-1 and TRBJ2-5, the CDR3 gives the full variable domain: SAVISQKPSRDICQRGTSLTIQCQVDSQVTMMFWYRQQPGQSLTLIATANQGSEATYESGFVIDKFPISRPNLTFSTLTVSNMSPEDSSIYLCSVQTSGAGETQYFGPGTRLLVL.

This clone was seen more than once but under ten times. The chain employs TRBV25-1 and TRBJ2-3; TRBD1 is a possible D gene (5 bases). The CDR3 has 16 residues. Germline CDR1 and CDR2: MGHDK and SYGVNS. Deletions cut 2 bases from V and 1 base from J, with 13 bases between. The CDR3 region is CASSEPSGLRTDTQYF. For the CDR3, the DNA is TGTGCCAGCAGTGAACCTTCAGGGCTCCGCACAGATACGCAGTATTTT. Supplemented by reference TRBV25-1 and TRBJ2-3, the full variable domain reads EADIYQTPRYLVIGTGKKITLECSQTMGHDKMYWYQQDPGMELHLIHYSYGVNSTEKGDLSSESTVSRIRTEHFPLTLESARPSHTSQYLCASSEPSGLRTDTQYFGPGTRLTVL.

This chain connects TRBV11-2 to TRBJ2-2, with 7 bases aligning to TRBD1. Germline V lookup: CDR1 SGHAT, CDR2 FQNNGV. The V segment lost 5 bases and the J segment 0 bases; nucleotides outside the gene matches: 6. The CDR3 runs to 16 residues. CDR3 DNA: TGTGCCAGCAGCCTCATAAGGGGGCCGAACACCGGGGAGCTGTTTTTT. Its translation: CASSLIRGPNTGELFF.

The chain combines TRBV5-1 with TRBJ2-1, with no clear D. V dropped 1 base and J dropped 9 bases, with 5 bases sitting between them. Germline V gene data show CDR1 as SGHRS and CDR2 as YFSETQ. The CDR3 consists of 11 residues. The CDR3 sequence: CASSLSIEQFF. CDR3 sequence (DNA): TGCGCCAGCAGCTTGTCCATTGAGCAGTTCTTC. Based on the CDR3 plus reference TRBV5-1 and TRBJ2-1, the full variable domain is KAGVTQTPRYLIKTRGQQVTLSCSPISGHRSVSWYQQTPGQGLQFLFEYFSETQRNKGNFPGRFSGRQFSNSRSEMNVSTLELGDSALYLCASSLSIEQFFGPGTRLTVL.

This clone was seen more than once but under ten times. The CDR3 DNA is TGTGCCAGCAGCTTGGGCGGGGAAGGTGAGCAGTTCTTC. It yields the protein CASSLGGEGEQFF. The rearrangement links TRBV11-2 to TRBJ2-1, with D perhaps matching TRBD2 (6 bases). Germline V gene lookup returns CDR1 SGHAT and CDR2 FQNNGV. This CDR3 contains 13 residues. V lost 3 bases to trimming and J lost 9 bases, with 12 bases between them.

This clone has a handful of counts. CDR3 sequence reads: CASSLRTAASYEQYF. The CDR3 DNA is TGTGCCAGCAGTTTGAGGACCGCGGCCTCCTACGAGCAGTACTTC. The chain employs TRBV28 and TRBJ2-7; unclear D gene. This CDR3 region has 15 residues. With 3 bases removed from V and 0 bases from J, the gap between germline ends came to 12 bases. Per germline, CDR1 MDHEN and CDR2 SYDVKM.

In its sample, this clone was seen a few times. The chain links TRBV6-1 to TRBJ1-2; no reliable D call. V lost 3 bases to trimming and J lost 3 bases, with 8 bases between them. The CDR3 has 13 residues. The germline CDR1 and CDR2 sequences are MNHNS and SASEGT. The CDR3 region is CASSDNQDYGYTF. As DNA, the CDR3 is TGTGCCAGCAGTGACAATCAGGACTATGGCTACACCTTC.

In its sample, this clone was seen a few times. The CDR3 spells CAWSFRDTEAFF. The CDR3 DNA is TGTGCCTGGAGTTTCCGAGACACTGAAGCTTTCTTT. The chain links TRBV30 to TRBJ1-1; no reliable D call. The CDR3 is 12 amino acids. The germline V and J ends were trimmed by 2 bases and 3 bases, with 7 bases remaining between them. Germline CDR1 is GTSNPN and CDR2 is SVGIG (reference sequence).

A few counts support this clone. The V gene is TRBV29-1, the J gene TRBJ2-7, with D perhaps matching TRBD1 or TRBD2 (6 bases each). CDR1 is SQVTM and CDR2 is ANQGSEA in the germline V gene. V was trimmed by 3 bases and J by 2 bases, leaving 14 bases between them. This CDR3 spans 14 amino acids. Here the CDR3 DNA reads TGCAGCGTTGAGGTTACGGGGGCCGCCTACGAGCAGTACTTC. As protein: CSVEVTGAAYEQYF.

The chain combines TRBV5-1 with TRBJ2-1; the match to TRBD1 covers 8 bases. With V trimmed by 0 bases and J by 4 bases, 6 bases remained unmatched. Germline V CDR1 and CDR2: SGHRS, YFSETQ. The CDR3 extends over 16 amino acids. The CDR3 is CASSLDSGTGYNEQFF. The CDR3 coding sequence is TGCGCCAGCAGCTTGGACTCGGGGACAGGTTACAATGAGCAGTTCTTC.

This clone turned up a few times. The chain combines TRBV11-2 with TRBJ2-3; D gene ambiguous. CDR3 length: 14 residues. From germline, CDR1 is SGHAT and CDR2 FQNNGV. V lost 7 bases, J lost 7 bases, and 18 bases lay in between. CDR3 DNA sequence: TGTGCCAGCACCATCCCCGGCGGCTTCCATACGCAGTATTTT. This codes for CASTIPGGFHTQYF.

This clone was observed a few times. The chain carries TRBV29-1 and TRBJ2-1, with a tentative D call TRBD1 (5 bases). This CDR3 has 11 residues. Germline V lookup: CDR1 SQVTM, CDR2 ANQGSEA. V lost 4 bases and J lost 10, with 11 bases in between. The CDR3 reads CSVGQTQEQFF. DNA of the CDR3: TGCAGCGTTGGACAGACTCAGGAGCAGTTCTTC.

CDR3 coding DNA: TGTGCCACCAGCGCCGGCAGGGGAGAGACCCAGTACTTC. Amino acid sequence: CATSAGRGETQYF. The chain joins TRBV15 to TRBJ2-5; a weak D match, TRBD1 (6 bases). Germline V gene sequence: CDR1 LNHNV, CDR2 YYDKDF (reference sequence). Trimming left V 5 bases short and J 4 bases short, with 11 bases between. The CDR3 is 13 amino acids. Full variable domain (missing parts from reference TRBV15 and TRBJ2-5): DAMVIQNPRYQVTQFGKPVTLSCSQTLNHNVMYWYQQKSSQAPKLLFHYYDKDFNNEADTPDNFQSRRPNTSFCFLDIRSPGLGDTAMYLCATSAGRGETQYFGPGTRLLVL.

The rearrangement links TRBV7-8 to TRBJ1-5, with D tentatively TRBD1 (6 bases). Germline assignment: CDR1 SGHVS and CDR2 FQNEAQ. V was pared by 1 base and J by 7 bases, with 11 bases between. The CDR3 consists of 14 residues. This CDR3 is CASSLGRGYQPQHF. CDR3 DNA: TGTGCCAGCAGCTTAGGCAGGGGATACCAGCCCCAGCATTTT.

The V and J genes are TRBV5-4 and TRBJ2-6, with D uncertain. The CDR3 covers 15 residues. V was clipped by 2 bases and J by 0 bases, with 6 bases between them. Germline-derived CDR1 and CDR2 are SGHNT and YYREEE (reference sequence). CDR3 residues: CASSLGSSGANVLTF. The CDR3 DNA reads as TGTGCCAGCAGCTTAGGAAGCTCTGGGGCCAACGTCCTGACTTTC.

V usage is TRBV11-2 and J usage is TRBJ2-1; D is unresolved. There are 14 residues in the CDR3. V gave up 1 base and J gave up 3 bases, with 7 bases separating them. Germline lookup yields CDR1 SGHAT and CDR2 FQNNGV. CDR3 sequence: CASSLGGSYNEQFF. CDR3 nucleotide sequence: TGTGCCAGCAGCTTAGGTGGCAGCTACAATGAGCAGTTCTTC.

There are a few counts of this clone. The genes are TRBV29-1 and TRBJ2-1, with D perhaps matching TRBD2 (5 bases). CDR1 SQVTM and CDR2 ANQGSEA come from the germline V gene. Trimming took off 3 bases at V and 5 bases at J, with 14 bases between the two ends. The CDR3 sequence is 14 residues long. The CDR3 nucleotides are TGCAGCGTTGAGCAGGAGGACCGCCACAATGAGCAGTTCTTC. It specifies CSVEQEDRHNEQFF.

This chain links TRBV9 with TRBJ2-5; 10 bases match TRBD2. V was pared by 4 bases and J by 1 base, with 7 bases of the junction left unmatched. The CDR3 totals 16 residues. Germline CDR1 SGDLS, CDR2 YYNGEE. This chain's CDR3 is CASSPRGLAFQETQYF. CDR3 DNA sequence: TGTGCCAGCAGCCCCAGGGGACTAGCGTTCCAAGAGACCCAGTACTTC.

The chain couples TRBV7-9 to TRBJ2-2; D remains unclear. Germline-derived CDR1 and CDR2 are SEHNR and FQNEAQ (reference sequence). The germline V and J ends were trimmed by 3 bases and 5 bases, with 7 bases remaining between them. This CDR3 contains 13 residues. CDR3 sequence (DNA): TGTGCCAGCAGCTTCGGTGGGACCGGGGAGCTGTTTTTT. Its protein product is CASSFGGTGELFF. Full variable domain (missing parts from reference TRBV7-9 and TRBJ2-2): DTGVSQNPRHKITKRGQNVTFRCDPISEHNRLYWYRQTLGQGPEFLTYFQNEAQLEKSRLLSDRFSAERPKGSFSTLEIQRTEQGDSAMYLCASSFGGTGELFFGEGSRLTVL.

The CDR3: CSAASSGSHGTQYF. For the CDR3, the DNA is TGCAGCGCTGCTTCTAGCGGGAGCCACGGTACGCAGTATTTT. The rearrangement links TRBV29-1 to TRBJ2-3; TRBD2 agrees at 10 bases. The CDR3 loop spans 14 amino acids. Looked up from germline, CDR1 is SQVTM and CDR2 is ANQGSEA. The junction had 12 bases not matched to a gene; V was cut back by 7 bases and J by 8 bases.

This clone was counted only a few times. Germline and junction disagree at one end, which may indicate a read error. The chain uses TRBV2 and TRBJ1-2, with D perhaps TRBD1 (6 bases). The CDR3 is 13 amino acids. Germline values: CDR1 SNHLY, CDR2 FYNNEI. CDR3 amino acids: CASGDNINSGYTF. In DNA, the CDR3 is TGTGCCAGCGGGGACAACATTAACTCTGGCTACACCTTC.

CDR3 sequence reads: CSVRLLSQGAGETQYF. The CDR3 nucleotides are TGCAGCGTCCGGCTCCTTTCACAGGGGGCGGGGGAGACCCAGTACTTC. The V gene is TRBV29-1, the J gene TRBJ2-5, with 9 bases matching TRBD1. The V and J ends lost 6 bases and 5 bases, in that order; junction bases with no gene match: 16. Per the germline V gene, CDR1 is SQVTM and CDR2 is ANQGSEA. The CDR3 covers 16 residues.

The chain couples TRBV5-1 to TRBJ1-4, with TRBD1 matching 7 bases. The CDR3 runs 15 residues. CDR1 and CDR2 (germline): SGHRS, YFSETQ. The ends lost 4 bases at V and 4 bases at J; junction bases unmatched: 7. The CDR3 region is CASSPGTGVNEKLFF. The CDR3 region has the DNA TGCGCCAGCAGCCCCGGAACAGGGGTTAATGAAAAACTGTTTTTT.

CDR3 sequence reads: CASTGVGSTGELFF. Written as DNA, the CDR3 is TGTGCCAGCACTGGGGTGGGCAGCACCGGGGAGCTGTTTTTT. The genes are TRBV28 and TRBJ2-2; D gene ambiguous. The CDR3 loop spans 14 amino acids. Trimming removed 7 bases at V and 4 bases at J, with 13 bases between. In germline, CDR1 is MDHEN, CDR2 SYDVKM.

The J gene is TRBJ2-7, the V gene TRBV30, with D possibly TRBD2 on 7 matching bases. The CDR3 is made up of 15 amino acids. Germline CDR1 GTSNPN, CDR2 SVGIG (reference sequence). The V and J ends lost 8 bases and 2 bases respectively, with 22 bases between them. DNA of the CDR3: TGTGCCGGAGGAGGGGGGGACATGGGCCCCTACGAGCAGTACTTC. This gives the protein CAGGGGDMGPYEQYF. Together with reference TRBV30 and TRBJ2-7, the CDR3 gives the full variable domain: SQTIHQWPATLVQPVGSPLSLECTVEGTSNPNLYWYRQAAGRGLQLLFYSVGIGQISSEVPQNLSASRPQDRQFILSSKKLLLSDSGFYLCAGGGGDMGPYEQYFGPGTRLTVT.

J is TRBJ2-7 and V is TRBV18, with D perhaps TRBD1 or TRBD2 (6 bases each). Trimming cost V 6 bases and J 6 bases, with 21 bases left between them. Germline loops: CDR1 KGHSH, CDR2 LQKENI. CDR3 size: 15 residues. The CDR3 sequence: CASSLEGGLRGEQYF. CDR3 in DNA: TGTGCCAGCTCCCTGGAGGGGGGACTCAGGGGCGAGCAGTACTTC.

This clone was seen a handful of times. This specimen includes other DNA sequences encoding the same CDR3. This chain joins TRBV6-5 and TRBJ2-6, with D unresolved. CDR3 size: 16 residues. The V and J ends lost 2 bases and 0 bases respectively, with 8 bases between them. Germline V gene lookup returns CDR1 MNHEY and CDR2 SVGAGI. The CDR3 is CASSYLGSSGANVLTF. The CDR3 DNA reads as TGTGCCAGCAGTTACCTAGGCTCCTCTGGGGCCAACGTCCTGACTTTC.

A few counts support this clone. This sequence joins TRBV28 and TRBJ2-7, with a weak D call TRBD1 (7 bases). Trimming took 6 bases from V and 7 from J, leaving 19 bases between them. The germline CDR1 and CDR2 sequences are MDHEN and SYDVKM. The CDR3 runs 14 residues. In DNA form, the CDR3 reads TGTGCCAGCAGACCCGGGGGAAGGGGGCATGAGCAGTACTTC. It specifies CASRPGGRGHEQYF. The full variable domain, completed using reference TRBV28 and TRBJ2-7, is DVKVTQSSRYLVKRTGEKVFLECVQDMDHENMFWYRQDPGLGLRLIYFSYDVKMKEKGDIPEGYSVSREKKERFSLILESASTNQTSMYLCASRPGGRGHEQYFGPGTRLTVT.

The gene calls are TRBV5-1 and TRBJ2-6; D unresolved. From germline, CDR1 is SGHRS and CDR2 YFSETQ. The CDR3 contains 14 residues. Trimming removed 6 bases at V and 0 bases at J, with 7 bases between. The CDR3: CASTPSSGANVLTF. The DNA of the CDR3 is TGCGCCAGCACCCCCAGCTCTGGGGCCAACGTCCTGACTTTC.

This clone was counted between two and nine times. The V gene is TRBV18, the J gene TRBJ2-2, with D possibly TRBD1 on 6 matching bases. Germline values: CDR1 KGHSH, CDR2 LQKENI. CDR3 length equals 16 residues. The germline V and J ends were trimmed by 0 bases and 4 bases, with 12 bases remaining between them. The CDR3 bases are TGTGCCAGCTCACCACCGGGGGCCCGCAGCACCGGGGAGCTGTTTTTT. It is translated as CASSPPGARSTGELFF.